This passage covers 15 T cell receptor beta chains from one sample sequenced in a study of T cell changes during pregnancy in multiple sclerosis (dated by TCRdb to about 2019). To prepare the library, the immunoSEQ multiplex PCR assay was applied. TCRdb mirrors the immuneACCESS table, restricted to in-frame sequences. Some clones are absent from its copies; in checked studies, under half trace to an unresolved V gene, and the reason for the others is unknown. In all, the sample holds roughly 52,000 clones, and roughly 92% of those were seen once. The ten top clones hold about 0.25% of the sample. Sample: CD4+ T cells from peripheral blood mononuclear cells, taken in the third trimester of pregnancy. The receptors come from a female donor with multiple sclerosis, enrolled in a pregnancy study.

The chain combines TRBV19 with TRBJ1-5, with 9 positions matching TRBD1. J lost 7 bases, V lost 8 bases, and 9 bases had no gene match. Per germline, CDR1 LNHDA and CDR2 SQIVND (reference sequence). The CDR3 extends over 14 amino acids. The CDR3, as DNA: TGTGCCAGTCATCCGGGACAGGGTCGACAGCCCCAGCATTTT. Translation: CASHPGQGRQPQHF.

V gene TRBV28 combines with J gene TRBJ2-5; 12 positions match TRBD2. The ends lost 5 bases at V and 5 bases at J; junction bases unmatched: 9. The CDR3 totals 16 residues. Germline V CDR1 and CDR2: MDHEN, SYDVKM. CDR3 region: CASSTVTSGRWETQYF. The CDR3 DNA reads TGTGCCAGCAGTACAGTTACTAGCGGGAGGTGGGAGACCCAGTACTTC.

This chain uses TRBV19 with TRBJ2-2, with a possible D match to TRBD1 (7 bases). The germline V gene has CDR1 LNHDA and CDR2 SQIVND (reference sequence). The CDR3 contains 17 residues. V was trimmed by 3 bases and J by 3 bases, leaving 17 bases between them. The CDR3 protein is CASSIGGTATYTGELFF. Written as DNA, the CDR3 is TGTGCCAGTAGTATTGGGGGGACAGCGACTTACACCGGGGAGCTGTTTTTT.

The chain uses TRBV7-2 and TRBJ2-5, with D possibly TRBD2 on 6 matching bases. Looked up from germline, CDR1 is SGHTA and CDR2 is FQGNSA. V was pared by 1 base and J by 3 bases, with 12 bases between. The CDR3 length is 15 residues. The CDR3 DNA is TGTGCCAGCAGCTTAGGGCGGCGGGGAAAAGAGACCCAGTACTTC. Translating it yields CASSLGRRGKETQYF.

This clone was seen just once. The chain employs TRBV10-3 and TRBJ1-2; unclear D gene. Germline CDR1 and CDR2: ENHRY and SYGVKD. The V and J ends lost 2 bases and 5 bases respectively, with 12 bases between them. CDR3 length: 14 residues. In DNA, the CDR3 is TGTGCCATCAGTGAGCGGGGAAACTATTATGGCTACACCTTC. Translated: CAISERGNYYGYTF.

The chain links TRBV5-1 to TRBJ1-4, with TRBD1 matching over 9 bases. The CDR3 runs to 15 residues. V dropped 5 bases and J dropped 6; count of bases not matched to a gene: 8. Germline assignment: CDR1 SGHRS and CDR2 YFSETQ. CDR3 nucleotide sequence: TGCGCCAGCAGGGGTACAGGGGGCGCGGATGAAAAACTGTTTTTT. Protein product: CASRGTGGADEKLFF. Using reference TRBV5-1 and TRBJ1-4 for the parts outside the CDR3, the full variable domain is KAGVTQTPRYLIKTRGQQVTLSCSPISGHRSVSWYQQTPGQGLQFLFEYFSETQRNKGNFPGRFSGRQFSNSRSEMNVSTLELGDSALYLCASRGTGGADEKLFFGSGTQLSVL.

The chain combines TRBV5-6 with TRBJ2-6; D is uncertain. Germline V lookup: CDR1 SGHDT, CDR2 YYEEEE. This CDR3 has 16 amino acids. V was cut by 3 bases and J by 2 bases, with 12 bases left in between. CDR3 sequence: CASSSHRVPGANVLTF. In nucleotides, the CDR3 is TGTGCCAGCAGCTCTCATCGGGTTCCTGGGGCCAACGTCCTGACTTTC.

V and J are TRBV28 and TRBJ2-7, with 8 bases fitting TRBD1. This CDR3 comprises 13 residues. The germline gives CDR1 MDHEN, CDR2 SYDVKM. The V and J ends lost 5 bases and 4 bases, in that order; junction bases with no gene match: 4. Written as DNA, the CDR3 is TGTGCCAGCAGTGGGACAGGCCCTTACGAGCAGTACTTC. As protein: CASSGTGPYEQYF.

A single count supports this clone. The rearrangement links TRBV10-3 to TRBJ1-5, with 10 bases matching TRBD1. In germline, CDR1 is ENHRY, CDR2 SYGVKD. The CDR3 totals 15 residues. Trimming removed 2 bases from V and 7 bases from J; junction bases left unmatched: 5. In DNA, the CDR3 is TGTGCCATCAGTGAGGGGACAGGGGTACGCCAGCCCCAGCATTTT. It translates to CAISEGTGVRQPQHF.

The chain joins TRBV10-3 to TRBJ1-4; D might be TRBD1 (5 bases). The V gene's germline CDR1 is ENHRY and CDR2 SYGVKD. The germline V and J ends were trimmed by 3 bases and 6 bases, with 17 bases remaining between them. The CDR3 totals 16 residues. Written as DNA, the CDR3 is TGTGCCATCAGTGAAGGTTTGCGGGGGGGGGATGAAAAACTGTTTTTT. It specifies CAISEGLRGGDEKLFF.

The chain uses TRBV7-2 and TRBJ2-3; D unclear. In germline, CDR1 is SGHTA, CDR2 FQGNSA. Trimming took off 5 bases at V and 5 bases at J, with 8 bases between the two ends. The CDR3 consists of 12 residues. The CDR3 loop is CASSPLLDTQYF. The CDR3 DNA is TGTGCCAGCAGCCCCTTATTAGATACGCAGTATTTT.

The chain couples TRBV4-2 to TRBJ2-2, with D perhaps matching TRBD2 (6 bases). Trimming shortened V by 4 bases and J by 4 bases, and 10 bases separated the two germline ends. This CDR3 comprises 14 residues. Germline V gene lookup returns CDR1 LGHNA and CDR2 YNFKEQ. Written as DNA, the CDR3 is TGTGCCAGCAGCCTCGGGACTTTCACCGGGGAGCTGTTTTTT. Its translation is CASSLGTFTGELFF.

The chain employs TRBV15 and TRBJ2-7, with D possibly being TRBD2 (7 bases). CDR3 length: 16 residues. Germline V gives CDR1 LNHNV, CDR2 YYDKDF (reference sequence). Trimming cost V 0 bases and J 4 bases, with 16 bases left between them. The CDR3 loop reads CATSREGGGTPYEQYF. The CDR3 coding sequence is TGTGCCACCAGCAGAGAGGGGGGGGGCACCCCTTACGAGCAGTACTTC.

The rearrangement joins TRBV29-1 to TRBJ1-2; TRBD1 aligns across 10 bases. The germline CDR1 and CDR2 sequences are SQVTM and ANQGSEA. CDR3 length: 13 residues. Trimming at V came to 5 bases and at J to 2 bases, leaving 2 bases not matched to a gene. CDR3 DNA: TGCAGCGTTCGGACAGGGGGAAACTATGGCTACACCTTC. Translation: CSVRTGGNYGYTF.

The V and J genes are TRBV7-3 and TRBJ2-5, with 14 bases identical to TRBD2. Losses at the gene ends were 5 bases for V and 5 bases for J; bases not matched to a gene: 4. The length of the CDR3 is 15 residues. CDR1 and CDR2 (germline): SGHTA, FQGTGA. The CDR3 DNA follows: TGTGCCAGCAGCCCGGGGACTAGCGGGGGTGAGACCCAGTACTTC. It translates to CASSPGTSGGETQYF. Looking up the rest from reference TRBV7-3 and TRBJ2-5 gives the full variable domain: GAGVSQTPSNKVTEKGKYVELRCDPISGHTALYWYRQSLGQGPEFLIYFQGTGAADDSGLPNDRFFAVRPEGSVSTLKIQRTERGDSAVYLCASSPGTSGGETQYFGPGTRLLVL.